This T cell receptor beta chain appears in the sequencing data of a study of cytomegalovirus exposure and HLA in healthy donors. At the level of the study: In an earlier analysis, 90 million to 130 million unique TCR beta sequences were found from 150 million to 200 million T cells. Study-level findings and limits: There were 150 or so TCR beta chains listed as cytomegalovirus-associated. Donor immune exposure was known only as CMV serostatus.

The PCR contained 60 Vbeta and 13 Jbeta primers. In the study's own analysis: As a later analysis found, there were 70 million to 80 million unique TCR beta chains, of which roughly 11 million were shared. Profiling relied on immunoSEQ multiplex PCR, and the TCRdb table lists in-frame clones only, not all of them. V and J calls plus clone size are reproduced from that table; the DNA served to infer D and trimming. The table includes under 70,000 clones, 80% to 90% detected once. In regard to this clone: Antigen unknown.

This CDR3 has 14 amino acids. Looked up from germline, CDR1 is SQVTM and CDR2 is ANQGSEA. Trimming removed 0 bases at V and 4 bases at J, with 12 bases between. J is TRBJ1-1 and V is TRBV29-1; tentative D call: TRBD1 (5 bases). The source material was PBMCs. The TCR originated in a woman aged 25 to 39 in good health and CMV-seronegative. CDR3 DNA sequence: TGCAGCGTTGAAGATCTGACAGACACCACTGAAGCTTTCTTT. It yields the protein CSVEDLTDTTEAFF.